The entry below gives a single T cell receptor beta chain sequence along with its context. The data were obtained in a study of blood T cell repertoires in COVID-19. About the study: The United States, Italy and Spain supplied acute and convalescent COVID-19 samples. T cells, B-cell-depleted T cells, or PBMCs provided the cDNA or gDNA that served as material.

Per the original data handling: Researchers report that nucleated cell counts were estimated from reference gene primer amplification. Sequencing was performed with immunoSEQ multiplex PCR; in TCRdb, only in-frame clones are kept and a portion is missing. The DNA gave D and trimming, while V, J and clone size come from that table. The sample shows 75,000 to 90,000 clones, 80% of them seen only once. Sequenced input: peripheral blood. The source of this sequence is a middle-aged woman with active or convalescent COVID-19.

The CDR3 DNA sequence: TGTGCCAGCAGCTTGGGGGCGGACCAGCCCCAGCATTTT. It encodes CASSLGADQPQHF. The chain combines TRBV7-9 with TRBJ1-5; D perhaps matches TRBD1 (6 bases). The length of the CDR3 is 13 residues. Germline CDR1 reads SEHNR; CDR2 reads FQNEAQ (reference sequence). V was pared by 3 bases and J by 7 bases, with 10 bases between. Based on the CDR3 plus reference TRBV7-9 and TRBJ1-5, the full variable domain is DTGVSQNPRHKITKRGQNVTFRCDPISEHNRLYWYRQTLGQGPEFLTYFQNEAQLEKSRLLSDRFSAERPKGSFSTLEIQRTEQGDSAMYLCASSLGADQPQHFGDGTRLSIL.